One and the same sample provided the 24 T cell receptor beta chains below, sequenced in a study of brain T cells in children with intractable seizures. The method was immunoSEQ multiplex PCR; TCRdb's version includes in-frame clones alone and lacks a portion of them. The sample includes about 41,000 clones, 75% to 95% of them seen just once. Specimen: peripheral blood, collected at surgery. The receptor source for this set is a girl aged 2 to 10 with tuberous sclerosis and intractable seizures.

V and J are TRBV10-3 and TRBJ1-1, with 10 bases fitting TRBD1. CDR3 length: 12 amino acids. Germline V gene sequence: CDR1 ENHRY, CDR2 SYGVKD. V was pared by 3 bases and J by 11 bases, with 3 bases of the junction left unmatched. CDR3 residues: CAISDGTGDAFF. The CDR3 region has the DNA TGTGCCATCAGTGACGGGACAGGGGACGCTTTCTTT.

The rearrangement uses TRBV15 and TRBJ2-6, with TRBD1 matching over 9 bases. CDR3 length: 19 residues. The V and J ends lost 2 bases and 0 bases, in that order; junction bases with no gene match: 8. Germline CDR1 and CDR2: LNHNV and YYDKDF (reference sequence). The CDR3 protein is CATSRSGTGISSGANVLTF. Written as DNA, the CDR3 is TGTGCCACCAGCAGATCCGGGACAGGGATAAGCTCTGGGGCCAACGTCCTGACTTTC.

The chain carries TRBV2 and TRBJ1-1; no reliable D call. With 6 bases removed from V and 0 bases from J, the gap between germline ends came to 8 bases. This CDR3 spans 13 amino acids. The germline gives CDR1 SNHLY, CDR2 FYNNEI. The CDR3 loop reads CASRSGVNTEAFF. CDR3 in DNA: TGTGCCAGCAGGTCGGGAGTGAACACTGAAGCTTTCTTT.

The J gene is TRBJ2-1, the V gene TRBV4-1, with D perhaps matching TRBD1 (5 bases). Trimming shortened V by 0 bases and J by 7 bases, and 16 bases separated the two germline ends. Looked up from germline, CDR1 is MGHRA and CDR2 is YSYEKL. The length of the CDR3 is 16 residues. CDR3 sequence reads: CASSQDRTIGANEQFF. The CDR3 DNA reads as TGCGCCAGCAGCCAAGATCGAACGATTGGGGCTAATGAGCAGTTCTTC.

The V and J genes are TRBV6-2 or TRBV6-3 and TRBJ1-2; TRBD1 agrees at 7 bases. The CDR3 totals 17 residues. The germline V gene encodes CDR1 MNHEY and CDR2 SVGEGT. J lost 8 bases, V lost 2 bases, and 17 bases had no gene match. This CDR3 is CASSYPPHDTGARGYTF. The CDR3 DNA reads as TGTGCCAGCAGTTACCCCCCCCACGACACAGGGGCTCGAGGCTACACCTTC.

This clone was detected only once. This sequence joins TRBV6-4 and TRBJ2-1, with 9 bases lining up with TRBD2. Germline lookup yields CDR1 MRHNA and CDR2 SNTAGT. V shed 5 bases, J shed 4 bases, and the junction held 6 bases outside the gene matches. The CDR3 extends over 15 amino acids. CDR3 DNA sequence: TGTGCCAGCAGTCGCAGCGGGGGGCCTTACAATGAGCAGTTCTTC. Its protein is CASSRSGGPYNEQFF.

This chain links TRBV30 with TRBJ2-7; TRBD2 matches 7 bases. This CDR3 has 13 residues. Losses at the gene ends were 4 bases for V and 6 bases for J; bases not matched to a gene: 9. Germline V CDR1 and CDR2: GTSNPN, SVGIG (reference sequence). The CDR3: CAWTGGMGSEQYF. The CDR3 DNA sequence: TGTGCCTGGACGGGAGGAATGGGGTCCGAGCAGTACTTC.

V and J are TRBV3-1 (or the pseudogene TRBV3-2) and TRBJ2-1; 12 bases map to TRBD2. The CDR3 runs to 16 residues. V lost 0 bases and J lost 9; bases outside the gene matches: 6. Germline V gives CDR1 LGHDT, CDR2 YNNKEL (reference sequence). The CDR3 is CASSQETSGGSLEQFF. CDR3 nucleotides: TGTGCCAGCAGCCAAGAAACTAGCGGGGGGTCTCTTGAGCAGTTCTTC.

This clone is a singleton in its sample. The genes are TRBV10-3 and TRBJ1-5, with D uncertain. CDR1 is ENHRY, CDR2 SYGVKD, per germline. The ends were cut back, 6 bases at V and 0 bases at J, with 15 bases in the middle. The CDR3 covers 16 residues. The CDR3 DNA is TGTGCCATCAGCCCCGGGGAACTGAATAGCAATCAGCCCCAGCATTTT. The encoded protein is CAISPGELNSNQPQHF.

The chain recombines TRBV24-1 with TRBJ1-1; no definite D call. This CDR3 contains 15 residues. V was trimmed by 4 bases and J by 4 bases, leaving 15 bases between them. In germline, CDR1 is KGHDR, CDR2 SFDVKD. The CDR3: CATSELVKEGTEAFF. In nucleotides, the CDR3 is TGTGCCACCAGTGAACTGGTTAAGGAGGGCACTGAAGCTTTCTTT.

The chain couples TRBV11-2 to TRBJ1-1; D possibly corresponds to TRBD1 (5 bases). V was pared by 1 base and J by 2 bases, with 14 bases between. Germline V CDR1 and CDR2: SGHAT, FQNNGV. The CDR3 is 16 residues long. In nucleotides, the CDR3 is TGTGCCAGCAGCTTAGTATTCCGGGGACGAAACACTGAAGCTTTCTTT. Its protein product is CASSLVFRGRNTEAFF.

The rearrangement joins TRBV29-1 to TRBJ1-3; TRBD1 is a possible D gene (6 bases). Trimming took 4 bases from V and 2 from J, leaving 12 bases between them. CDR1 and CDR2 (germline): SQVTM, ANQGSEA. CDR3 length: 14 amino acids. CDR3 sequence: CSVGTTGAGNTIYF. The CDR3 DNA reads as TGCAGCGTTGGAACGACAGGCGCTGGAAACACCATATATTTT.

Only a few counts were recorded for this clone. The rearrangement uses TRBV7-2 and TRBJ1-6; TRBD1 agrees at 10 bases. The trim removed 5 bases at V and 7 bases at J, leaving 8 bases unmatched. This CDR3 spans 16 amino acids. CDR1 is SGHTA and CDR2 is FQGNSA in the germline V gene. The CDR3 DNA sequence: TGTGCCAGCAGCCTCGGACAGGGGGGATTAAATTCACCCCTCCACTTT. It is translated as CASSLGQGGLNSPLHF.

This chain connects TRBV7-8 to TRBJ1-2; 7 nucleotides line up with TRBD1. The CDR3 extends over 14 amino acids. Germline CDR1 is SGHVS and CDR2 is FQNEAQ. J was trimmed by 3 bases and V by 5 bases; bases with no gene match: 6. The DNA of the CDR3 is TGTGCCAGCAGCCTAACCGGGACAGACTATGGCTACACCTTC. This codes for CASSLTGTDYGYTF.

The V gene is TRBV19, the J gene TRBJ1-3; D call uncertain. CDR1 and CDR2 (germline): LNHDA, SQIVND (reference sequence). The CDR3 extends over 15 amino acids. V was shortened by 3 bases and J by 4 bases, with 13 bases between the two germline ends. CDR3 in amino acids: CASSITHSRGNTIYF. The CDR3 DNA is TGTGCCAGTAGTATTACCCATTCTCGGGGAAACACCATATATTTT.

The V gene is TRBV15, the J gene TRBJ1-1; possibly TRBD1 for D (5 bases). With 4 bases removed from V and 11 bases from J, the gap between germline ends came to 11 bases. The CDR3 contains 11 residues. Germline assignment: CDR1 LNHNV and CDR2 YYDKDF (reference sequence). In nucleotides, the CDR3 is TGTGCCACCAGCACCAGGGAGGTGGCTTTCTTT. This codes for CATSTREVAFF.

The genes are TRBV29-1 and TRBJ2-5; D may be TRBD1 (6 bases). The germline CDR1 and CDR2 sequences are SQVTM and ANQGSEA. The CDR3 consists of 14 residues. V was trimmed by 2 bases and J by 1 base, leaving 11 bases between them. The CDR3 DNA reads TGCAGCGTTGAATACAGGGCATTCCAAGAGACCCAGTACTTC. Amino acid sequence: CSVEYRAFQETQYF.

This chain joins TRBV7-2 and TRBJ1-1, with D tentatively TRBD1 (6 bases). Trimming took off 3 bases at V and 5 bases at J, with 10 bases between the two ends. The V gene's germline CDR1 is SGHTA and CDR2 FQGNSA. The CDR3 covers 13 residues. The CDR3 protein is CASSFFRGTEAFF. In nucleotides, the CDR3 is TGTGCCAGCAGCTTTTTTAGGGGGACTGAAGCTTTCTTT.

This clone was detected once. The chain couples TRBV6-5 to TRBJ2-5; 7 bases are shared with TRBD1. Germline V gene data show CDR1 as MNHEY and CDR2 as SVGAGI. Germline trimming cut 6 bases from V and 2 bases from J; bases unmatched to any gene: 6. The CDR3 extends over 14 amino acids. CDR3 nucleotide sequence: TGTGCCAGCAGCCTCGGGACAGCTCAAGAGACCCAGTACTTC. Protein product: CASSLGTAQETQYF.

The V call is TRBV5-4, the J call TRBJ1-1; D is perhaps TRBD1 (6 bases). V shed 6 bases and J shed 1 base, with 16 bases lying between them. The CDR3 totals 15 residues. CDR1 and CDR2 (germline): SGHNT, YYREEE (reference sequence). CDR3 in DNA: TGTGCCAGCACCCGACGGGGAGGGGGGAACACTGAAGCTTTCTTT. It encodes CASTRRGGGNTEAFF.

The chain links TRBV9 to TRBJ1-2; D gene ambiguous. The germline V gene encodes CDR1 SGDLS and CDR2 YYNGEE. The CDR3 covers 15 residues. Trimming shortened V by 6 bases and J by 3 bases, and 18 bases separated the two germline ends. CDR3 sequence (DNA): TGTGCCAGCAACCCAGCCGGGAACAGCCACTATGGCTACACCTTC. Translating gives CASNPAGNSHYGYTF.

This clone has just one count. The V gene is TRBV19, the J gene TRBJ1-5; 11 nucleotides line up with TRBD1. There are 18 residues in the CDR3. Trimming cost V 4 bases and J 2 bases; bases outside gene matches: 10. Germline CDR1 LNHDA, CDR2 SQIVND (reference sequence). The CDR3 bases are TGTGCCAGTAGTACCCCGGGACAGGGGGTCGACGGCAATCAGCCCCAGCATTTT. As protein: CASSTPGQGVDGNQPQHF.

The V gene is TRBV29-1, the J gene TRBJ2-7; maybe TRBD2 (5 bases). The ends were cut back, 4 bases at V and 9 bases at J, with 13 bases in the middle. The CDR3 sequence is 11 residues long. Looked up from germline, CDR1 is SQVTM and CDR2 is ANQGSEA. In DNA form, the CDR3 reads TGCAGCGTTGCGGAGGAGACGAGGCAGTACGTC. Protein: CSVAEETRQYV.

The chain joins TRBV7-8 to TRBJ1-5; TRBD1 agrees at 8 bases. Trimming removed 5 bases from V and 0 bases from J; junction bases left unmatched: 15. Germline values: CDR1 SGHVS, CDR2 FQNEAQ. This CDR3 is built from 19 residues. In DNA, the CDR3 is TGTGCCAGCAGCCCCAGTGGTCCCAGGGGGCTTACTAGCAATCAGCCCCAGCATTTT. Translation: CASSPSGPRGLTSNQPQHF. The full variable domain, its missing parts supplied by reference TRBV7-8 and TRBJ1-5, is GAGVSQSPRYKVAKRGQDVALRCDPISGHVSLFWYQQALGQGPEFLTYFQNEAQLDKSGLPSDRFFAERPEGSVSTLKIQRTQQEDSAVYLCASSPSGPRGLTSNQPQHFGDGTRLSIL.